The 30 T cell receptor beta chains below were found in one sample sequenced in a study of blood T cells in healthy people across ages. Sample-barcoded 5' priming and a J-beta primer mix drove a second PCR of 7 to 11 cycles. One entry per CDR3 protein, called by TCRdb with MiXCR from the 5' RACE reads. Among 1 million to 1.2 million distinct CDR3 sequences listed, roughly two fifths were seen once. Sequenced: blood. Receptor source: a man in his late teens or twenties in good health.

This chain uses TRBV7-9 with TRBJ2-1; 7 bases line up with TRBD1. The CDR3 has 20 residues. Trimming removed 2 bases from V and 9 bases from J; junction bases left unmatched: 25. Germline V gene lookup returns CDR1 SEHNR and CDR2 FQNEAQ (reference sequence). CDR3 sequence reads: CASSLSPDRSVVWSFAEQFF. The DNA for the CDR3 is TGTGCCAGCAGCTTAAGTCCGGACAGGTCCGTGGTGTGGTCGTTCGCTGAGCAGTTCTTC.

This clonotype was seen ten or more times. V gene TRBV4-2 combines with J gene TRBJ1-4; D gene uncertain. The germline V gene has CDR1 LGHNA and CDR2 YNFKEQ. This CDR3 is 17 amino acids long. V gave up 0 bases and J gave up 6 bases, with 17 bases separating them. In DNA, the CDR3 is TGTGCCAGCAGCCAAGATGGAATCGGTGAGCGGGATGAAAAACTGTTTTTT. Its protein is CASSQDGIGERDEKLFF.

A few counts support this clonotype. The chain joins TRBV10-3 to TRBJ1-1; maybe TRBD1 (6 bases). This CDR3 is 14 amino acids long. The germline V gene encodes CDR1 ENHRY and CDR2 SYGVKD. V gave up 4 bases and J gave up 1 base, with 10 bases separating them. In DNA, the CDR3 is TGTGCCATCAGTGTGGGGGGCTGGAACACTGAAGCTTTCTTT. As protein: CAISVGGWNTEAFF.

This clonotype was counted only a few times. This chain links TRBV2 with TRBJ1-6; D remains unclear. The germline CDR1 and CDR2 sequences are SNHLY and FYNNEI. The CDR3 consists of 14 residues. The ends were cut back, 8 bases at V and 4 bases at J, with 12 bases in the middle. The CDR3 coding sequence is TGTGCCAGCGGGGATATGATATATAATTCACCCCTCCACTTT. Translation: CASGDMIYNSPLHF.

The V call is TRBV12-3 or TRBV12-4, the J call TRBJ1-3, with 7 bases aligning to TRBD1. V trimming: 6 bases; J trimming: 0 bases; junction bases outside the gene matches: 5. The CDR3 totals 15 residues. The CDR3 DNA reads TGTGCCAGCAGCAAGACAGGGACCTCTGGAAACACCATATATTTT. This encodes CASSKTGTSGNTIYF.

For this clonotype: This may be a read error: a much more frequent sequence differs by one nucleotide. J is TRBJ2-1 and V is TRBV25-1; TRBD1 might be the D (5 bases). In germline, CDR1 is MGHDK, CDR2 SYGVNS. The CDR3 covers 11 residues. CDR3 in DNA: TGTGCCAGCTTAGGGGTTAATGGGCAGTTCTTC. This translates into CASLGVNGQFF.

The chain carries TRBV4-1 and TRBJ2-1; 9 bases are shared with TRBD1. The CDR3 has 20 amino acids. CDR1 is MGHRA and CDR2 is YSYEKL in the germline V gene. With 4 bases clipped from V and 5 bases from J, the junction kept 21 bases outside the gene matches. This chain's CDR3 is CASSPKDLQGAGGYDNEQFF. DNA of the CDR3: TGCGCCAGCAGCCCTAAGGACCTACAGGGGGCTGGGGGCTACGACAATGAGCAGTTCTTC.

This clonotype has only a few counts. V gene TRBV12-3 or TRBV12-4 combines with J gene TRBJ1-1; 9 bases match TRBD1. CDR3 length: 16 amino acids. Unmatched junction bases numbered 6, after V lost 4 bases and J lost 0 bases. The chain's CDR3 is CASSSTGQGLNTEAFF. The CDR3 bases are TGTGCCAGCAGTTCCACCGGACAGGGGCTGAACACTGAAGCTTTCTTT.

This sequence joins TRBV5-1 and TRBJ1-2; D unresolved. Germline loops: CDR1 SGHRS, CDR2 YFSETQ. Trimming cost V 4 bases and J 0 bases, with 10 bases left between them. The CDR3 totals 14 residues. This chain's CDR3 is CASSPDEANYGYTF. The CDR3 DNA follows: TGCGCCAGCAGCCCCGACGAAGCTAACTATGGCTACACCTTC.

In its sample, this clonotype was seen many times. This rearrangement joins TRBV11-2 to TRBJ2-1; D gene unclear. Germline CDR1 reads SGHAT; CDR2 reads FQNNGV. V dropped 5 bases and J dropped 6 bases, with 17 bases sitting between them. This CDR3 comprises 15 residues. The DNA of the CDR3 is TGTGCCAGCAGCAATCCCCTTGTGGTAATCAATGAGCAGTTCTTC. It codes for CASSNPLVVINEQFF. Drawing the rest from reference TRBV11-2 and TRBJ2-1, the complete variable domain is EAGVAQSPRYKIIEKRQSVAFWCNPISGHATLYWYQQILGQGPKLLIQFQNNGVVDDSQLPKDRFSAERLKGVDSTLKIQPAKLEDSAVYLCASSNPLVVINEQFFGPGTRLTVL.

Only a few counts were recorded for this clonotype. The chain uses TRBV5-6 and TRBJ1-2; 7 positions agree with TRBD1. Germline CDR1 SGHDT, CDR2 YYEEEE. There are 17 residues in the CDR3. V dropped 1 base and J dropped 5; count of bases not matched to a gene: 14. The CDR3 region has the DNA TGTGCCAGCAGCTTGAACAGGGGCCCGGGAGTATATTATGGCTACACCTTC. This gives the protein CASSLNRGPGVYYGYTF.

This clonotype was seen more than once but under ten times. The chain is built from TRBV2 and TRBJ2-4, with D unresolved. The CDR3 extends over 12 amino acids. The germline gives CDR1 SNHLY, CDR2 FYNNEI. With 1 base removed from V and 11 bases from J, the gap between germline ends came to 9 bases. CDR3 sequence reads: CASSEGPELQYF. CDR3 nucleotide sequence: TGTGCCAGCAGTGAAGGGCCGGAGCTTCAGTACTTC.

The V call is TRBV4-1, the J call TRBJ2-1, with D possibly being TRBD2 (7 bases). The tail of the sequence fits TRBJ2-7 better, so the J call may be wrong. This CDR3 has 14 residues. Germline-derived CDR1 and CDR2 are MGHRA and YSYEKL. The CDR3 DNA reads TGCGCCAGCAGCCCTGAGGGGGGGTACAATGAGCAGTACTTC. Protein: CASSPEGGYNEQYF.

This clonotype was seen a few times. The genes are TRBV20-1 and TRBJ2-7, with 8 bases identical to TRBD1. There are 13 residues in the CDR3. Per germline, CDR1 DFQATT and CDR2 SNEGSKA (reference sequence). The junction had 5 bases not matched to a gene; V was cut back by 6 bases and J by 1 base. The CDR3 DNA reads TGCAGTGCCACACAGGGGGTTTCCTACGAGCAGTACTTC. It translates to CSATQGVSYEQYF.

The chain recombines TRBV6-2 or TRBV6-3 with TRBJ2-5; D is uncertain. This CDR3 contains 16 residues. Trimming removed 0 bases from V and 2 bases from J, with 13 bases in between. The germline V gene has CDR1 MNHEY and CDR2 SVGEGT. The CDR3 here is CASSYSMVALQETQYF. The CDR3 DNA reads TGTGCCAGCAGTTACTCGATGGTAGCCCTACAAGAGACCCAGTACTTC.

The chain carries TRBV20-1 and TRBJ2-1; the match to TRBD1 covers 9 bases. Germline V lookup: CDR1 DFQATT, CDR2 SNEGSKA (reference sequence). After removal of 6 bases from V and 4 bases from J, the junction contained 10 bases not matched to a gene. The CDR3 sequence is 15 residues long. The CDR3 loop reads CSAAGTGISYNEQFF. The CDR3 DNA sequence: TGCAGTGCAGCCGGGACAGGGATCTCTTACAATGAGCAGTTCTTC.

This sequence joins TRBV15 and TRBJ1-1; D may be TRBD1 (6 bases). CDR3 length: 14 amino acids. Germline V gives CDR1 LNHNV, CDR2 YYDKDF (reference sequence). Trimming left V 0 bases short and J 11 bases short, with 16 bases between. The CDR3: CATSRDRGGDKAFF. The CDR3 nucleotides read TGTGCCACCAGCAGAGATCGAGGGGGGGATAAGGCTTTCTTT.

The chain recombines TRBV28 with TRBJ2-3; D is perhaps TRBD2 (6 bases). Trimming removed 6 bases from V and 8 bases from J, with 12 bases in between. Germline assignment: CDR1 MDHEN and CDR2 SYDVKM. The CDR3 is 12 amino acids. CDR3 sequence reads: CASSGSWGTQYF. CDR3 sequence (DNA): TGTGCCAGCAGCGGGAGTTGGGGTACGCAGTATTTT.

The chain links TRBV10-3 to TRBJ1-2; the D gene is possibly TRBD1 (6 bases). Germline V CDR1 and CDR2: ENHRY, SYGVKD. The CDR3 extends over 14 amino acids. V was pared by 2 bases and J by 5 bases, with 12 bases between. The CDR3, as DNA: TGTGCCATCAGTGAGGGGGGCGCTGGATATGGCTACACCTTC. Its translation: CAISEGGAGYGYTF.

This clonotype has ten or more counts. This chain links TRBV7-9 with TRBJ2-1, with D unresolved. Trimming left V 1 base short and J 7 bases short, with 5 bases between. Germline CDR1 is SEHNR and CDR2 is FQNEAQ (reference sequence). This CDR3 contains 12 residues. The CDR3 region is CASSLDQNEQFF. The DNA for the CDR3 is TGTGCCAGCAGCTTAGACCAGAATGAGCAGTTCTTC.

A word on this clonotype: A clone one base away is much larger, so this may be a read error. CDR3 amino acids: CAGSLARGPETQYF. The CDR3 coding sequence is TGTGCCGGCAGTTTAGCTAGGGGGCCAGAGACCCAGTACTTC. V is TRBV12-3 or TRBV12-4 and J is TRBJ2-5, with 7 bases lining up with TRBD1. The CDR3 is made up of 14 amino acids.

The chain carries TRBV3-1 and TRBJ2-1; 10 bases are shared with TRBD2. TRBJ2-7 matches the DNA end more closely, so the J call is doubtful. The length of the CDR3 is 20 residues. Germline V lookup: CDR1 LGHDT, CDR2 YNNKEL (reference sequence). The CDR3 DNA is TGTGCCAGCAGCCGGAGTCAGTTCACTAGCGGGATACGGACCTACAATGAGCAGTACTTC. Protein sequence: CASSRSQFTSGIRTYNEQYF.

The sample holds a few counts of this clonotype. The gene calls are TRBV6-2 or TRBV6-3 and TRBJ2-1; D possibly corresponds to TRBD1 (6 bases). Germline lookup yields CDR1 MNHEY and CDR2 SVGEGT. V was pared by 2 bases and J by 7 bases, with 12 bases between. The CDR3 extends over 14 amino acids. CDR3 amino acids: CASSYGRRGNEQFF. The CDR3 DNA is TGTGCCAGCAGTTACGGGCGCAGGGGTAATGAGCAGTTCTTC.

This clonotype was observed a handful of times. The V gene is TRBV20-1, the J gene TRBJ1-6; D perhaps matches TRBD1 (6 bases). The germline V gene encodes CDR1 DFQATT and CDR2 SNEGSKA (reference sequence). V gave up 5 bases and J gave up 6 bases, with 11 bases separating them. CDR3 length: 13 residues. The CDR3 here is CSADEGGNSPLHF. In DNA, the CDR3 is TGCAGTGCTGACGAGGGGGGTAATTCACCCCTCCACTTT.

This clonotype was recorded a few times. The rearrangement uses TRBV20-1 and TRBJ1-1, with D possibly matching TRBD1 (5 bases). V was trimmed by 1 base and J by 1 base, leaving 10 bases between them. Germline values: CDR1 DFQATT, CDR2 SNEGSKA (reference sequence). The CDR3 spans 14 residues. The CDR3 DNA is TGCAGTGCTAGAGTCGGGGGAACGAACACTGAAGCTTTCTTT. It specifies CSARVGGTNTEAFF.

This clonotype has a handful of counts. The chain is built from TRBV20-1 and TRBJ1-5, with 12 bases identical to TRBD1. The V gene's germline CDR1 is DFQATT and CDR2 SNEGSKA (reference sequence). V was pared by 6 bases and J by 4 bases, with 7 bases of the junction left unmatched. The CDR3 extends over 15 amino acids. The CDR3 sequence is CSAPGTGGANQPQHF. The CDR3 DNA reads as TGCAGTGCCCCGGGGACAGGGGGCGCGAATCAGCCCCAGCATTTT.

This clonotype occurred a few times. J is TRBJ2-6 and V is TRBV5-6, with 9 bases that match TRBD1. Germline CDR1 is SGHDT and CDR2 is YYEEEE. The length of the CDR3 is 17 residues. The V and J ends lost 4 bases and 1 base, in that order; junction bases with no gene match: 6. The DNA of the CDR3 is TGTGCCAGCAGCAGGACAGGGGCTCGATCTGGGGCCAACGTCCTGACTTTC. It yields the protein CASSRTGARSGANVLTF.

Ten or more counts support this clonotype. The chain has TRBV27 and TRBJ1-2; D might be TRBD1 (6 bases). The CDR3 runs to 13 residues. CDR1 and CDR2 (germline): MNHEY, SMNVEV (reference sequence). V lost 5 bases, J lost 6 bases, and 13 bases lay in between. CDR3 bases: TGTGCCAGCAGTAACCTCCGGGACAATGGCTACACCTTC. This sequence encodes CASSNLRDNGYTF.

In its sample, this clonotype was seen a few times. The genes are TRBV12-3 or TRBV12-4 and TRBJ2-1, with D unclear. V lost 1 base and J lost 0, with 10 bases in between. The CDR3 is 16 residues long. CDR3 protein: CASSLDSLTSYNEQFF. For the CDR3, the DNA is TGTGCCAGCAGTTTAGACAGCCTTACCTCCTACAATGAGCAGTTCTTC.

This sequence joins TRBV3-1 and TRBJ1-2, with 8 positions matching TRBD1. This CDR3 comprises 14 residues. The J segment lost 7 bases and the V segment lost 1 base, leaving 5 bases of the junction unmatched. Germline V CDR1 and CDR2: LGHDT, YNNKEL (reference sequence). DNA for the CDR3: TGTGCCAGCAGCCAAGGAGCAGGGGGCGGTGGCTACACCTTC. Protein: CASSQGAGGGGYTF.